The 3 T cell receptor beta chains listed next were all sequenced from one sample in a study of blood T cell repertoires in COVID-19. The table came from immunoSEQ multiplex PCR; TCRdb's copy has only in-frame clones and leaves some out. The data contain about 200,000 clones, around four fifths of them singletons. Sequencing used peripheral blood. Every receptor here comes from a man in his 60s with COVID-19, enrolled during active disease.

V usage is TRBV5-6 and J usage is TRBJ1-2; TRBD1 matches at 11 bases. V was pared by 4 bases and J by 4 bases, with 6 bases of the junction left unmatched. Looked up from germline, CDR1 is SGHDT and CDR2 is YYEEEE. This CDR3 comprises 15 residues. CDR3 amino acids: CASSPRTGGGYGYTF. CDR3 DNA sequence: TGTGCCAGCAGCCCACGGACAGGGGGCGGCTATGGCTACACCTTC.

This chain joins TRBV19 and TRBJ1-2; tentatively, D is TRBD1 (5 bases). The ends were cut back, 3 bases at V and 5 bases at J, with 16 bases in the middle. This CDR3 has 15 residues. Germline CDR1 and CDR2: LNHDA and SQIVND (reference sequence). CDR3 nucleotide sequence: TGTGCCAGTAGTATTTTGGTGGGGCAGAAGTATGGCTACACCTTC. Amino acid sequence: CASSILVGQKYGYTF. Full variable domain (missing parts from reference TRBV19 and TRBJ1-2): DGGITQSPKYLFRKEGQNVTLSCEQNLNHDAMYWYRQDPGQGLRLIYYSQIVNDFQKGDIAEGYSVSREKKESFPLTVTSAQKNPTAFYLCASSILVGQKYGYTFGSGTRLTVV.

The rearrangement uses TRBV29-1 and TRBJ1-2, with 8 bases that match TRBD1. CDR1 and CDR2 from the germline V gene are SQVTM and ANQGSEA. There are 13 residues in the CDR3. V dropped 7 bases and J dropped 4; count of bases not matched to a gene: 8. The CDR3, as DNA: TGCAGCGCGTCCGGACAGGGAGGCTATGGCTACACCTTC. It yields the protein CSASGQGGYGYTF.